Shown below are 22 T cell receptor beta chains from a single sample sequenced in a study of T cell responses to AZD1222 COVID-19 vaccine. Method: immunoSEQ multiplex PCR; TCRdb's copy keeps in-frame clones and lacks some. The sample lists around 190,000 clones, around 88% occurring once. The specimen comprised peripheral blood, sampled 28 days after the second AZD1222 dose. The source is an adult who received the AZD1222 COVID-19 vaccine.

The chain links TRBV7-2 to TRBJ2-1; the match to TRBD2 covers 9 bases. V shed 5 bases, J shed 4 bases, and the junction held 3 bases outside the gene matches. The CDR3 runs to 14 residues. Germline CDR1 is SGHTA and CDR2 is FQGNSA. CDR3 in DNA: TGTGCCAGCAGCGCCACTAGCGGGTACAATGAGCAGTTCTTC. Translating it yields CASSATSGYNEQFF.

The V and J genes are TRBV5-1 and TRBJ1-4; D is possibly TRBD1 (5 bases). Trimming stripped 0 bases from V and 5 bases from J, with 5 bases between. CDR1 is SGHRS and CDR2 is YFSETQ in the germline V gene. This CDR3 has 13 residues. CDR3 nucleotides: TGCGCCAGCAGCTTGGGGGGCAATGAAAAACTGTTTTTT. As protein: CASSLGGNEKLFF.

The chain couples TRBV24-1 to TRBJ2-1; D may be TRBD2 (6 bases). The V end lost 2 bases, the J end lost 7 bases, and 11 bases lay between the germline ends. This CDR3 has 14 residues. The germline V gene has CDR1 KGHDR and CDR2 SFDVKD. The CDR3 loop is CATSDSGLSNEQFF. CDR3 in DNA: TGTGCCACCAGTGATTCGGGACTTTCAAATGAGCAGTTCTTC.

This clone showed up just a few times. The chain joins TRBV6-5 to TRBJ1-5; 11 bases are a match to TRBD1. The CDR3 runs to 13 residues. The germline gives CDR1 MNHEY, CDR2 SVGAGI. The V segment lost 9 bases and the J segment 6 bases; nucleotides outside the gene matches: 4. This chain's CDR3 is CASGQGAVQPQHF. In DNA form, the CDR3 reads TGTGCCAGTGGACAGGGGGCGGTTCAGCCCCAGCATTTT.

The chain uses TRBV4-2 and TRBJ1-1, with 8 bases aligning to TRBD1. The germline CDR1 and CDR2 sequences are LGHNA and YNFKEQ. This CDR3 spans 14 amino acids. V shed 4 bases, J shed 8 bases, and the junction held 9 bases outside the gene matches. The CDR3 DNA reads TGTGCCAGCAGCCGAGGACAGGGAACGGTAGAAGCTTTCTTT. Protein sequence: CASSRGQGTVEAFF.

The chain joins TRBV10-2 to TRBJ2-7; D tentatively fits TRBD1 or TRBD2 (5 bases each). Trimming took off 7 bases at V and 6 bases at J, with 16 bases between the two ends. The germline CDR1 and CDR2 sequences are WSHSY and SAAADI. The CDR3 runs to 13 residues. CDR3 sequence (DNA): TGCGCCAGCACCACTTACCCCGGGGCCGAGCAGTACTTC. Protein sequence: CASTTYPGAEQYF.

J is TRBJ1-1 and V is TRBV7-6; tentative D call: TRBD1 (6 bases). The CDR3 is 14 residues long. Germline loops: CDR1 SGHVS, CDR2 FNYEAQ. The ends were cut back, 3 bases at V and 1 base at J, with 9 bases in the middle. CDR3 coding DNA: TGTGCCAGCAGCTTCGGACAGAGGAACACTGAAGCTTTCTTT. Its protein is CASSFGQRNTEAFF.

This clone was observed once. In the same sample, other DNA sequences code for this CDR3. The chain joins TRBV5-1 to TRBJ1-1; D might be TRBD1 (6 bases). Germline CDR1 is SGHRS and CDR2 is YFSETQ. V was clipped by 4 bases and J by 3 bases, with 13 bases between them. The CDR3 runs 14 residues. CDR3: CASSLTGADTEAFF. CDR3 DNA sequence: TGCGCCAGCAGCCTTACGGGGGCGGACACTGAAGCTTTCTTT.

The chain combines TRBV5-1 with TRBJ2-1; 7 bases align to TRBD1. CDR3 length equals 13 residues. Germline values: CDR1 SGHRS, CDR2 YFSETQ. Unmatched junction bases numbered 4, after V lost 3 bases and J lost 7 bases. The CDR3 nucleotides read TGCGCCAGCAGCTCGACAGGGCTTAATGAGCAGTTCTTC. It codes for CASSSTGLNEQFF.

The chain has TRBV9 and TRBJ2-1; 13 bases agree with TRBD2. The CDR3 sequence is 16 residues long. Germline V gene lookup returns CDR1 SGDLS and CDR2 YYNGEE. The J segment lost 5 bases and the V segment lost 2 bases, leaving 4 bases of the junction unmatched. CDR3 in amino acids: CASSVGTSGVHNEQFF. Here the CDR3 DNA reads TGTGCCAGCAGCGTCGGGACTAGCGGGGTCCACAATGAGCAGTTCTTC.

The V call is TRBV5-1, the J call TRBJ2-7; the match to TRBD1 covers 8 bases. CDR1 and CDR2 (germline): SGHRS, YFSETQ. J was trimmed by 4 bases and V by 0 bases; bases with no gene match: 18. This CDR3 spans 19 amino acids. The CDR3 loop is CASSLVVGLIGQGAYEQYF. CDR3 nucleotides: TGCGCCAGCAGCTTGGTGGTGGGGCTCATTGGACAGGGCGCGTACGAGCAGTACTTC.

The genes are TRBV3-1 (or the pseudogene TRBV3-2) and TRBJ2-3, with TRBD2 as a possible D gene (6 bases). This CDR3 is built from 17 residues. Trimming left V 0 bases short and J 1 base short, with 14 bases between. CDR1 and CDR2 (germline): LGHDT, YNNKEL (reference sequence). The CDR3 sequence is CASSQDFRTGGTDTQYF. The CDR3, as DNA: TGTGCCAGCAGCCAAGATTTCCGTACGGGGGGCACAGATACGCAGTATTTT.

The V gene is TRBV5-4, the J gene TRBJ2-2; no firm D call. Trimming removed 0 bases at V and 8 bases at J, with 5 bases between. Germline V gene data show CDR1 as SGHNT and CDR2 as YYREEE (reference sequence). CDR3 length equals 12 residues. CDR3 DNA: TGTGCCAGCAGCTTGGTGGGGGGGGAGCTGTTTTTT. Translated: CASSLVGGELFF. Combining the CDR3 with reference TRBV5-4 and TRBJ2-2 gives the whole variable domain ETGVTQSPTHLIKTRGQQVTLRCSSQSGHNTVSWYQQALGQGPQFIFQYYREEENGRGNFPPRFSGLQFPNYSSELNVNALELDDSALYLCASSLVGGELFFGEGSRLTVL.

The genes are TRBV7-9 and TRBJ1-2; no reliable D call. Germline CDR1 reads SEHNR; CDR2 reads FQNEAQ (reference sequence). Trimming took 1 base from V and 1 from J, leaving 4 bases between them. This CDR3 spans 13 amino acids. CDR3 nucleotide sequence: TGTGCCAGCAGCTTAGAGGGTAACTATGGCTACACCTTC. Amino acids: CASSLEGNYGYTF. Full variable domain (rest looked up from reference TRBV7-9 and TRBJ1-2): DTGVSQNPRHKITKRGQNVTFRCDPISEHNRLYWYRQTLGQGPEFLTYFQNEAQLEKSRLLSDRFSAERPKGSFSTLEIQRTEQGDSAMYLCASSLEGNYGYTFGSGTRLTVV.

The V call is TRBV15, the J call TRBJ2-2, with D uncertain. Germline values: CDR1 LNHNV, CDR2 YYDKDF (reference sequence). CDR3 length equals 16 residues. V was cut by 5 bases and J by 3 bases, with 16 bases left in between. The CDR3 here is CATSDGRSWDTGELFF. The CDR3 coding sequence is TGTGCCACCAGCGACGGACGGAGCTGGGACACCGGGGAGCTGTTTTTT.

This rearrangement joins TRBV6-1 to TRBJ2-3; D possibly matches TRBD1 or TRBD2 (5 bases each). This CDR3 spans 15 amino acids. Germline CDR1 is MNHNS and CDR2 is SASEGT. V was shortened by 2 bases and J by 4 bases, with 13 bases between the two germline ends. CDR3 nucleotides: TGTGCCAGCAGTGAAAGTTCGCAGGGACCAGATACGCAGTATTTT. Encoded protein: CASSESSQGPDTQYF.

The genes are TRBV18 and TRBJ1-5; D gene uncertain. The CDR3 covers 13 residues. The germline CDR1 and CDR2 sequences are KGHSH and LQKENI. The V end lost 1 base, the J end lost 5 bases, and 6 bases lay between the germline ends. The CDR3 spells CASSPQKDQPQHF. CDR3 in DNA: TGTGCCAGCTCACCACAGAAGGATCAGCCCCAGCATTTT.

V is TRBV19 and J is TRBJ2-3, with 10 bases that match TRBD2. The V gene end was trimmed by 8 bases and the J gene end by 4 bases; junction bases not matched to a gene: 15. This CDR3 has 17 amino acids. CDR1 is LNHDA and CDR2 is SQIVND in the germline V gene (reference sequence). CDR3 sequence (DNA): TGTGCCAGTCATAGCGGGGGGAGAGCCTTCTTCCCAGATACGCAGTATTTT. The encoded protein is CASHSGGRAFFPDTQYF.

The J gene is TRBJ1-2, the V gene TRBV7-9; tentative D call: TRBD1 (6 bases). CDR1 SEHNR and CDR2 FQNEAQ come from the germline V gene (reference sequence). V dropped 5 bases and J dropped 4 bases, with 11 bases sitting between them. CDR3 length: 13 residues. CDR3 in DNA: TGTGCCAGCAGCCTTGGACAGATCTATGGCTACACCTTC. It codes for CASSLGQIYGYTF.

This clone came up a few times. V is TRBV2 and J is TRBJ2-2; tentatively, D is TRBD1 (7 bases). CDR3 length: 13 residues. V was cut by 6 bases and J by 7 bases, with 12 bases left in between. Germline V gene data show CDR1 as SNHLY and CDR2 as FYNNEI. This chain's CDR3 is CASRQGEDGELFF. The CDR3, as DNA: TGTGCCAGCAGGCAGGGGGAGGACGGGGAGCTGTTTTTT.

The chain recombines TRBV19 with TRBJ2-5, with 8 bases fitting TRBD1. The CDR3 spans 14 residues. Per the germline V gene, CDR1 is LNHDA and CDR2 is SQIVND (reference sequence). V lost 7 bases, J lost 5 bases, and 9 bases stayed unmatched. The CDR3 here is CASKRQGSRETQYF. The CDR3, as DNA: TGTGCCAGTAAGAGACAGGGGAGCCGGGAGACCCAGTACTTC.

As DNA, the CDR3 is TGTGCCAGTACCCGAAGCAGGCAGGGGACACATGAGCAGTTCTTC. Encoded protein: CASTRSRQGTHEQFF. The chain couples TRBV19 to TRBJ2-1, with D tentatively TRBD1 (6 bases). Germline V gene sequence: CDR1 LNHDA, CDR2 SQIVND (reference sequence). CDR3 length equals 15 residues. V gave up 7 bases and J gave up 8 bases, with 21 bases separating them.